Reported below is one TCR beta chain. Time point in this sample: pretreatment peripheral blood. Sequenced by immunoSEQ multiplex PCR; TCRdb stores in-frame clones only, minus some. The sample includes under 70,000 clones, approximately 80% seen only once; the top ten take 1.5% to 2%. The sample originates from a study of PD-L1 blockade in urothelial cancer. In the study overall: Males with bladder-origin urothelial cancer made up about 85% of the roughly 29 patients. Blood analysis took place 3 weeks (second dose) and 6 weeks after treatment start.

The sample in question was PBMCs, obtained around atezolizumab (anti-PD-L1) treatment. This sequence originates from a man aged 65-85 years with urothelial cancer.

The CDR3 here is CASSFDRTEYTYEQYF. The DNA for the CDR3 is TGTGCCAGCAGTTTCGACAGGACAGAATATACCTACGAGCAGTACTTC. The V gene is TRBV6-6, the J gene TRBJ2-7; weak D call: TRBD1 (6 bases). The germline V gene has CDR1 MNHNY and CDR2 SVGAGI (reference sequence). The CDR3 has 16 residues. The ends were cut back, 4 bases at V and 2 bases at J, with 18 bases in the middle.